Following are 2 T cell receptor beta chains from one sample sequenced in a study of blood T cell repertoires in COVID-19. Generated by immunoSEQ multiplex PCR, the TCRdb table keeps only in-frame clones and is missing some. The profile shows approximately 190,000 clones, about four fifths of them singletons. Sequences were obtained from peripheral blood. Every receptor here comes from a woman aged 55-69 years with COVID-19, enrolled during active disease.

The rearrangement uses TRBV5-4 and TRBJ2-7; 8 bases agree with TRBD1. Trimming at V came to 4 bases and at J to 7 bases, leaving 7 bases not matched to a gene. Germline CDR1 reads SGHNT; CDR2 reads YYREEE (reference sequence). This CDR3 comprises 13 residues. CDR3 loop: CASSTWTGTEQYF. CDR3 nucleotide sequence: TGTGCCAGCAGCACCTGGACAGGGACTGAGCAGTACTTC.

The CDR3 DNA reads as TGCAGTGCTAGTTTATACAATGAGCAGTTCTTC. As protein: CSASLYNEQFF. The chain carries TRBV20-1 and TRBJ2-1; D unresolved. This CDR3 comprises 11 residues. With 3 bases removed from V and 4 bases from J, the gap between germline ends came to 4 bases. Germline CDR1 DFQATT, CDR2 SNEGSKA (reference sequence).